Listed below are T cell receptor beta chains from one sample, sequenced in a study of cytomegalovirus exposure and HLA in healthy donors. Some clones are missing from TCRdb's copy, which holds only in-frame ones; the method was immunoSEQ multiplex PCR. This sample's table reports approximately 150,000 clones. Sequencing was performed on PBMCs. Source of these receptors: a woman between 40 and 50 years old in good health and CMV-seronegative. Both conserved end residues are part of each CDR3. D genes are given only for firm matches.

j_call: TRBJ2-5
cdr3_length: 15
d_call: TRBD2
v_call: TRBV19
cdr3_aa: CASSMRAGGVETQYF
cdr3_nt: TGTGCCAGTAGTATGAGAGCGGGGGGTGTTGAGACCCAGTACTTC

j_call: TRBJ1-4
cdr3_length: 14
d_call: -
v_call: TRBV19
cdr3_aa: CASSIRGEGEKLFF
cdr3_nt: TGTGCCAGTAGTATCCGGGGGGAAGGTGAAAAACTGTTTTTT

j_call: TRBJ1-3
cdr3_length: 16
d_call: -
v_call: TRBV14
cdr3_aa: CASSIQAHSAGNTIYF
cdr3_nt: TGTGCCAGCAGCATACAGGCTCACTCGGCTGGAAACACCATATATTTT

j_call: TRBJ2-5
cdr3_length: 15
d_call: TRBD2
v_call: TRBV7-3
cdr3_aa: CASSPQRGGWETQYF
cdr3_nt: TGTGCCAGCAGCCCTCAGCGGGGGGGTTGGGAGACCCAGTACTTC

j_call: TRBJ1-5
cdr3_length: 16
d_call: -
v_call: TRBV21-1
cdr3_aa: CASSKRAEQGNQPQHF
cdr3_nt: TGTGCCAGCAGCAAAAGGGCAGAACAGGGCAATCAGCCCCAGCATTTT

j_call: TRBJ2-5
cdr3_length: 13
d_call: -
v_call: TRBV5-1
cdr3_aa: CASQENLGETQYF
cdr3_nt: TGCGCCAGCCAGGAAAACCTTGGGGAGACCCAGTACTTC

j_call: TRBJ2-5
cdr3_length: 16
d_call: TRBD1
v_call: TRBV5-6
cdr3_aa: CASTLEAGGSRETQYF
cdr3_nt: TGTGCCAGCACCCTGGAGGCAGGGGGCTCGAGAGAGACCCAGTACTTC

j_call: TRBJ2-3
cdr3_length: 20
d_call: TRBD2
v_call: TRBV4-3
cdr3_aa: CASSPTPGLAGGLGTDTQYF
cdr3_nt: TGCGCCAGCAGCCCTACTCCGGGACTAGCGGGGGGGTTGGGCACAGATACGCAGTATTTT

j_call: TRBJ2-7
cdr3_length: 17
d_call: -
v_call: TRBV7-2
cdr3_aa: CASSLVAPPRATYEQYF
cdr3_nt: TGTGCCAGCAGCTTAGTGGCCCCCCCCAGGGCGACCTACGAGCAGTACTTC

j_call: TRBJ2-1
cdr3_length: 18
d_call: TRBD1
v_call: TRBV19
cdr3_aa: CASTLGGITGGSYNEQFF
cdr3_nt: TGTGCCAGTACCCTAGGGGGGATAACAGGGGGCTCCTACAATGAGCAGTTCTTC

j_call: TRBJ2-2
cdr3_length: 13
d_call: -
v_call: TRBV28
cdr3_aa: CAISPQNTGELFF
cdr3_nt: TGTGCCATCTCCCCACAAAATACCGGGGAGCTGTTTTTT

j_call: TRBJ1-3
cdr3_length: 16
d_call: -
v_call: TRBV11-2
cdr3_aa: CASSPPSTVPGNTIYF
cdr3_nt: TGTGCCAGCAGCCCGCCGTCGACAGTCCCTGGAAACACCATATATTTT

j_call: TRBJ2-6
cdr3_length: 14
d_call: -
v_call: TRBV7-2
cdr3_aa: CASSQGGGANVLTF
cdr3_nt: TGTGCCAGCAGCCAGGGTGGTGGGGCCAACGTCCTGACTTTC

j_call: TRBJ1-2
cdr3_length: 15
d_call: -
v_call: TRBV21-1
cdr3_aa: CASSKIRPPSNGYTF
cdr3_nt: TGTGCCAGCAGCAAGATCAGGCCTCCCTCGAACGGCTACACCTTC

j_call: TRBJ1-2
cdr3_length: 15
d_call: TRBD1
v_call: TRBV19
cdr3_aa: CASSMTGGVSVGYTF
cdr3_nt: TGTGCCAGTAGTATGACAGGGGGGGTTTCGGTTGGCTACACCTTC

j_call: TRBJ2-4
cdr3_length: 15
d_call: -
v_call: TRBV7-2
cdr3_aa: CASSPVGGVGNIQYF
cdr3_nt: TGTGCCAGCAGCCCCGTCGGGGGAGTTGGAAACATTCAGTACTTC

j_call: TRBJ2-2
cdr3_length: 14
d_call: -
v_call: TRBV19
cdr3_aa: CASSTVRVTGELFF
cdr3_nt: TGTGCCAGTAGCACGGTACGGGTCACCGGGGAGCTGTTTTTT

j_call: TRBJ1-1
cdr3_length: 14
d_call: TRBD1
v_call: TRBV4-1
cdr3_aa: CASSEDRGNAEAFF
cdr3_nt: TGCGCCAGCAGCGAGGACAGGGGGAACGCTGAAGCTTTCTTT

j_call: TRBJ2-1
cdr3_length: 16
d_call: TRBD2
v_call: TRBV5-1
cdr3_aa: CASTTLAGVPYNEQFF
cdr3_nt: TGCGCCAGCACCACGTTAGCGGGGGTCCCCTACAATGAGCAGTTCTTC

j_call: TRBJ1-3
cdr3_length: 16
d_call: -
v_call: TRBV27
cdr3_aa: CASSFYAPGSGNTIYF
cdr3_nt: TGTGCCAGCAGTTTTTACGCCCCGGGCTCTGGAAACACCATATATTTT

j_call: TRBJ1-6
cdr3_length: 13
d_call: -
v_call: TRBV6-5
cdr3_aa: CASRRTEDSPLHF
cdr3_nt: TGTGCCAGCAGGCGGACAGAGGATTCACCCCTCCACTTT

j_call: TRBJ2-2
cdr3_length: 16
d_call: TRBD2
v_call: TRBV9
cdr3_aa: CASSVGGTRGTGELFF
cdr3_nt: TGTGCCAGCAGCGTAGGAGGGACTAGAGGCACCGGGGAGCTGTTTTTT

j_call: TRBJ2-1
cdr3_length: 16
d_call: -
v_call: TRBV10-3
cdr3_aa: CATKGSAQGFDNEQFF
cdr3_nt: TGTGCCACCAAGGGGTCGGCGCAGGGCTTCGACAATGAGCAGTTCTTC

j_call: TRBJ2-2
cdr3_length: 18
d_call: TRBD1
v_call: TRBV15
cdr3_aa: CATSRVPGQGANTGELFF
cdr3_nt: TGTGCCACCAGCAGAGTACCGGGACAGGGGGCTAACACCGGGGAGCTGTTTTTT

j_call: TRBJ1-3
cdr3_length: 14
d_call: TRBD1
v_call: TRBV10-3
cdr3_aa: CATFQGGSGNTIYF
cdr3_nt: TGTGCCACCTTCCAGGGGGGCTCTGGAAACACCATATATTTT

j_call: TRBJ2-5
cdr3_length: 16
d_call: TRBD2
v_call: TRBV5-1
cdr3_aa: CASSLGLAGKQETQYF
cdr3_nt: TGCGCCAGCAGCTTGGGACTAGCGGGGAAGCAAGAGACCCAGTACTTC

j_call: TRBJ1-2
cdr3_length: 13
d_call: -
v_call: TRBV7-2
cdr3_aa: CASSLGGGYGYTF
cdr3_nt: TGTGCCAGCAGCTTGGGAGGAGGCTATGGCTACACCTTC

j_call: TRBJ1-2
cdr3_length: 15
d_call: -
v_call: TRBV6-6
cdr3_aa: CASSYLPIDSYGYTF
cdr3_nt: TGTGCCAGCAGTTACCTCCCCATCGACAGCTATGGCTACACCTTC